A single sample is the source of the 14 T cell receptor beta chains below, sequenced in a study of beta chain features in type 1 diabetes. Whole-study results and caveats: The study found moderately but significantly shorter TCRB CDR3s in all four CD4+ subsets of Type 1 diabetes patients.

These receptors have no known antigen. The study reverse transcribed the entire isolated RNA, so it sequenced expressed TCRB transcripts. The repertoire was sequenced with immunoSEQ multiplex PCR; TCRdb's copy has only in-frame clones and lacks some. Counted here are 640,000 or so clones, 13% occurring once; the ten biggest clones make up less than 0.025%. Sequencing was carried out using naive CD4+ T cells from blood. These TCRs come from a man younger than 30 with type 1 diabetes.

The J gene is TRBJ2-7, the V gene TRBV27; no clear D. V lost 0 bases and J lost 0, with 9 bases in between. Germline V gene data show CDR1 as MNHEY and CDR2 as SMNVEV (reference sequence). This CDR3 spans 15 amino acids. The CDR3 sequence: CASSLSPTHSYEQYF. Written as DNA, the CDR3 is TGTGCCAGCAGTTTATCCCCGACTCACTCCTACGAGCAGTACTTC.

This clone was found a few times. This chain uses TRBV4-1 with TRBJ1-2; TRBD1 matches 9 bases. This CDR3 has 17 amino acids. The trim removed 2 bases at V and 4 bases at J, leaving 11 bases unmatched. Germline loops: CDR1 MGHRA, CDR2 YSYEKL. As DNA, the CDR3 is TGCGCCAGCAGCCAACCTCGGGACAGGGTGATTTCCTATGGCTACACCTTC. Translated, it gives CASSQPRDRVISYGYTF.

Only a few counts were recorded for this clone. The J gene is TRBJ2-2, the V gene TRBV28; 7 bases are a match to TRBD1. The V and J ends lost 6 bases and 0 bases, in that order; junction bases with no gene match: 7. The CDR3 totals 16 residues. Germline V gene lookup returns CDR1 MDHEN and CDR2 SYDVKM. CDR3 residues: CASSSGTAANTGELFF. For the CDR3, the DNA is TGTGCCAGCAGCTCCGGGACAGCCGCGAACACCGGGGAGCTGTTTTTT.

The DNA of the CDR3 is TGTGCCAGCAGCCGCAAGAGCGGATCCTACGAGCAGTACTTC. This codes for CASSRKSGSYEQYF. The chain uses TRBV14 and TRBJ2-7; D is possibly TRBD2 (5 bases). V lost 4 bases to trimming and J lost 1 base, with 11 bases between them. The CDR3 runs 14 residues. Germline lookup yields CDR1 SGHDN and CDR2 FVKESK.

In its sample, this clone was seen a few times. The V gene is TRBV7-2, the J gene TRBJ2-1; 11 positions match TRBD2. Germline values: CDR1 SGHTA, CDR2 FQGNSA. Trimming took 5 bases from V and 6 from J; bases not matched to a gene: 12. The CDR3 runs to 17 residues. The CDR3 sequence: CASSPPGIAGGLNEQFF. In nucleotides, the CDR3 is TGTGCCAGCAGCCCCCCTGGAATAGCGGGGGGGCTCAATGAGCAGTTCTTC.

This clone was observed a few times. The chain combines TRBV30 with TRBJ1-2; TRBD1 matches at 8 bases. The CDR3 consists of 15 residues. With V trimmed by 0 bases and J by 4 bases, 7 bases remained unmatched. CDR1 and CDR2 from the germline V gene are GTSNPN and SVGIG (reference sequence). CDR3 sequence: CAWSVQGGLIYGYTF. DNA for the CDR3: TGTGCCTGGAGTGTACAGGGGGGATTAATCTATGGCTACACCTTC.

The gene calls are TRBV6-6 and TRBJ2-7; D call uncertain. CDR1 is MNHNY and CDR2 is SVGAGI in the germline V gene (reference sequence). The germline V and J ends were trimmed by 2 bases and 2 bases, with 4 bases remaining between them. This CDR3 is built from 12 residues. This chain's CDR3 is CASSYRPYEQYF. The CDR3 DNA follows: TGTGCCAGCAGTTACCGCCCCTACGAGCAGTACTTC.

This clone was picked up a small number of times. The chain links TRBV6-1 to TRBJ1-5, with a weak D call TRBD1 (6 bases). CDR1 and CDR2 from the germline V gene are MNHNS and SASEGT. V was shortened by 7 bases and J by 7 bases, with 20 bases between the two germline ends. CDR3 length: 15 amino acids. CDR3 sequence: CASTPQGRGHQPQHF. As DNA, the CDR3 is TGTGCCAGCACCCCGCAGGGCAGGGGTCACCAGCCCCAGCATTTT.

This clone was recorded a few times. CDR3 sequence reads: CSVGQGGNTIYF. CDR3 bases: TGCAGCGTGGGACAGGGGGGAAACACCATATATTTT. The chain uses TRBV29-1 and TRBJ1-3, with 10 positions matching TRBD1. This CDR3 spans 12 amino acids. CDR1 SQVTM and CDR2 ANQGSEA come from the germline V gene. V trimming: 6 bases; J trimming: 4 bases; junction bases outside the gene matches: 0.

V usage is TRBV19 and J usage is TRBJ1-5; D possibly corresponds to TRBD1 (6 bases). Trimming cost V 6 bases and J 3 bases, with 12 bases left between them. Germline V CDR1 and CDR2: LNHDA, SQIVND (reference sequence). The length of the CDR3 is 14 residues. The chain's CDR3 is CASSFGQINQPQHF. CDR3 nucleotide sequence: TGTGCCAGTAGCTTCGGACAGATCAATCAGCCCCAGCATTTT.

This clone was detected only a few times. The gene calls are TRBV2 and TRBJ2-5, with 7 bases matching TRBD2. With 3 bases clipped from V and 4 bases from J, the junction kept 5 bases outside the gene matches. The CDR3 contains 14 residues. Germline CDR1 is SNHLY and CDR2 is FYNNEI. CDR3 coding DNA: TGTGCCAGCAGTGAGTCCTGGGGGGGAGAGACCCAGTACTTC. Protein product: CASSESWGGETQYF.

J is TRBJ2-1 and V is TRBV19; 11 nucleotides align to TRBD2. The CDR3 loop spans 14 amino acids. V lost 5 bases and J lost 9; bases outside the gene matches: 6. The germline V gene has CDR1 LNHDA and CDR2 SQIVND (reference sequence). This CDR3 reads CASSPRLAGFEQFF. CDR3 DNA sequence: TGTGCCAGTAGTCCGCGACTAGCGGGGTTTGAGCAGTTCTTC. Variable domain in full (rest from reference TRBV19 and TRBJ2-1): DGGITQSPKYLFRKEGQNVTLSCEQNLNHDAMYWYRQDPGQGLRLIYYSQIVNDFQKGDIAEGYSVSREKKESFPLTVTSAQKNPTAFYLCASSPRLAGFEQFFGPGTRLTVL.

This clone was detected only a few times. This chain links TRBV28 with TRBJ1-4; D remains unclear. The V gene's germline CDR1 is MDHEN and CDR2 SYDVKM. Trimming removed 5 bases from V and 0 bases from J, with 10 bases in between. The CDR3 runs 15 residues. The DNA for the CDR3 is TGTGCCAGCAGTACTCGACAAGCAACTAATGAAAAACTGTTTTTT. Translating it yields CASSTRQATNEKLFF. Together with reference TRBV28 and TRBJ1-4, the CDR3 gives the full variable domain: DVKVTQSSRYLVKRTGEKVFLECVQDMDHENMFWYRQDPGLGLRLIYFSYDVKMKEKGDIPEGYSVSREKKERFSLILESASTNQTSMYLCASSTRQATNEKLFFGSGTQLSVL.

The CDR3 protein is CASTTYNEQFF. The CDR3, as DNA: TGTGCCAGCACCACATACAATGAGCAGTTCTTC. The J gene is TRBJ2-1, the V gene TRBV5-6; D is undetermined. The CDR3 is 11 amino acids. The germline V and J ends were trimmed by 6 bases and 4 bases, with 5 bases remaining between them. Germline V CDR1 and CDR2: SGHDT, YYEEEE. Looking up the rest from reference TRBV5-6 and TRBJ2-1 gives the full variable domain: DAGVTQSPTHLIKTRGQQVTLRCSPKSGHDTVSWYQQALGQGPQFIFQYYEEEERQRGNFPDRFSGHQFPNYSSELNVNALLLGDSALYLCASTTYNEQFFGPGTRLTVL.